Listed below are T cell receptor beta chains from one sample, sequenced in a study of graft-versus-host responses after intestinal transplantation. No cognate antigen is known for these TCRs. The repertoire was sequenced with immunoSEQ multiplex PCR; TCRdb's copy has only in-frame clones and lacks some. The sample holds about 130,000 clones; roughly 92% are singletons and the top ten take roughly 0.16%. Source: unstimulated CD4+ T cells sorted from spleen or lymph node cells, taken before intestinal transplant. These receptors originate from a human donor who received an intestinal transplant. CDR3s include the opening cysteine and the closing phenylalanine or tryptophan. Fields, in order: V gene, CDR3 protein.

>TRBV19
CASSPEVGTQYF
>TRBV6-5
CASSPHLGQPQHF
>TRBV29-1
CSVEGDSRYEQYF
>TRBV6-5
CASSYSGWDEQYF
>TRBV6-1
CASSEITYEQYF
>TRBV7-2
CASSEATSGPQETQYF
>TRBV10-3
CAISESDYGYTF
>TRBV19
CASSIVPWNEAFF
>TRBV19
CASNAHTGAGELFF
>TRBV10-2
CASSGQINSPLHF
>TRBV28
CASSRHAGYNQPQHF
>TRBV6-1
CASTPGTGGNQPQHF
>TRBV4-2
CASSPQLSGGGTGELFF
>TRBV19
CASSIPGHSNQPQHF
>TRBV5-4
CASSVAGERETQYF
>TRBV5-6
CASSPRDRGINEQFF
>TRBV19
CASHRGSYNQPQHF